The 2 T cell receptor beta chains in this list originate from one sample, sequenced in a study of cytomegalovirus exposure and HLA in healthy donors. Use of 60 Vbeta and 13 Jbeta primers characterized the PCR. The protocol was immunoSEQ multiplex PCR, while the TCRdb copy is restricted to in-frame clones and leaves out a portion. The data hold under 200,000 clones, with approximately 83% observed a single time. The sequencing input was PBMCs. Every receptor here comes from a man aged 18 to 29 in good health and CMV-seropositive.

The J gene is TRBJ2-7, the V gene TRBV10-3, with 8 bases lining up with TRBD2. The germline CDR1 and CDR2 sequences are ENHRY and SYGVKD. The CDR3 runs to 11 residues. The J segment lost 3 bases and the V segment lost 11 bases, leaving 3 bases of the junction unmatched. CDR3 bases: TGTGCCGCGAGCGGGAGCTACGAGCAGTACTTC. Residues: CAASGSYEQYF.

The rearrangement joins TRBV10-2 to TRBJ1-2; a possible D gene is TRBD1 (6 bases). This CDR3 spans 13 amino acids. The V gene's germline CDR1 is WSHSY and CDR2 SAAADI. The V and J ends lost 5 bases and 3 bases respectively, with 10 bases between them. This CDR3 is CASSPDSYYGYTF. In nucleotides, the CDR3 is TGCGCCAGCAGTCCGGACAGCTACTATGGCTACACCTTC.